This TCR beta chain derives from a study of human T cells and chemical hapten exposure. Study information: In the roughly 23-week study, patients were dosed weekly with diphenylcyclopropenone on the scalp throughout.

A single record per CDR3 protein comes from TCRdb applying MiXCR to the RACE reads. This sample has 150,000 or so distinct CDR3 sequences, with around 15% found just once. Time point specified: patch test 1, 2 weeks after DPC sensitization. As for treatment: therapeutic diphenylcyclopropenone sensitization with weekly scalp DPC. Each donor was an alopecia patient between 18 and 70 years of age who qualified for DPC. Regarding the study as a whole: No change in TCRs above 1 in 1000 frequency was produced by DPC sensitization.

In its sample, this clonotype was seen a few times. Its antigen is currently unknown. Trimming removed 4 bases at V and 5 bases at J, with 7 bases between. Germline CDR1 SQVTM, CDR2 ANQGSEA. The length of the CDR3 is 11 residues. The sample in question was whole blood, obtained in connection with sensitization to the hapten diphenylcyclopropenone (DPC). This clonotype originated in a woman between 25 and 40 years old with alopecia areata. Some clones in this sample may be carry-over from other donors' samples. The genes are TRBV29-1 and TRBJ2-3; D is perhaps TRBD1 (5 bases). The CDR3 coding sequence is TGCAGCGTTGTTCAGGGAGATACGCAGTATTTT. Its protein product is CSVVQGDTQYF.